This T cell receptor beta chain stems from a study of T cells after yellow fever vaccination. As for this clonotype: What it recognizes is unknown.

Findings of the study overall: Post-booster reappearance was seen for most primary-vaccination clones (around 96% CD4, around 88% CD8). Peaking on day 5 versus 15, the secondary response was faster but weaker.

CDR3 length equals 15 residues. Trimming removed 7 bases from V and 2 bases from J, with 12 bases in between. CDR1 MNHEY and CDR2 SVGEGT come from the germline V gene. 5'RACE template switching generated TCR cDNA, adding a universal primer site and UMIs. In TCRdb, the 5' RACE reads were re-called with MiXCR into one record per CDR3 protein. Found here are some 560,000 distinct CDR3 sequences, about 19% of them singletons; the top ten hold more than 13%. This clonotype originated in a man aged 30 to 45 who received the YFV17D yellow fever vaccine. The gene calls are TRBV6-2 or TRBV6-3 and TRBJ2-6, with D unresolved. Material: PBMCs, obtained 15 days after the yellow fever booster vaccination. The CDR3 sequence is CASKTASTGANVLTF. CDR3 DNA: TGTGCCAGCAAGACCGCTTCAACTGGGGCCAACGTCCTGACTTTC.